These T cell receptor beta chains were read from a single sample in a study of tumor and adjacent non-tumor tissue in lung cancer. MiXCR, run by TCRdb on the multiplex PCR reads, gives a single entry per CDR3 protein. The sample includes around 71,000 distinct CDR3 sequences, 72% of them seen just once. The sequenced sample consisted of lung tumor tissue. Receptors originate from a woman aged 40 to 49 with non-small cell lung cancer. The CDR3 runs from the conserved cysteine through the conserved F or W. Fields, in order: CDR3 DNA, CDR3 protein, V gene, D gene, J gene, clone size. The D gene is left open where the match is weak. Size is omitted from some rows. Given values are once, few, many or a class for expanded clones.

DNA: TGTACCAGCAGCTTATGCCGGACAGGGGGATACCAAGAGACCCAGTACTTC
CDR3: CTSSLCRTGGYQETQYF
V: TRBV11-3
D: TRBD1
J: TRBJ2-5
size: -

DNA: TGTGCCAGTAGCCACCCCGGGATTAGCGGATACGAGCAATACTTC
CDR3: CASSHPGISGYEQYF
V: TRBV11-2
D: -
J: TRBJ2-7
size: -

DNA: TGCGCTAGCAGCTTAACGAGAGGGCCCTCGAATGAGCAGTTCTTC
CDR3: CASSLTRGPSNEQFF
V: TRBV5-1
D: -
J: TRBJ2-1
size: -

DNA: TGTGTCAGCATCCTTGGGACAGTTACTGAAGCTTTCTTT
CDR3: CVSILGTVTEAFF
V: TRBV14
D: TRBD1
J: TRBJ1-1
size: once

DNA: TGTGCCTGGAGTGTCTCAGACACCGGGGAGCTGCATTTT
CDR3: CAWSVSDTGELHF
V: TRBV30
D: -
J: TRBJ2-2
size: -

DNA: TGTGCCAGCAGCCAAGTGTTCGCAGAGAGCTCCTACGAGCAGTACTTC
CDR3: CASSQVFAESSYEQYF
V: TRBV4-2
D: -
J: TRBJ2-7
size: many

DNA: TGTGCCAGCTCACAGGACGGGCAGAAGAATCAGCCCCAGCATTTT
CDR3: CASSQDGQKNQPQHF
V: TRBV18
D: -
J: TRBJ1-5
size: -

DNA: TGTGCCACCAGTGGAAGGTTATTCATAGATACGCAGTATTTT
CDR3: CATSGRLFIDTQYF
V: TRBV24-1
D: -
J: TRBJ2-3
size: -

DNA: TGTGCCTGGGGAAACTCGGGTGTGCAGTTCTTC
CDR3: CAWGNSGVQFF
V: TRBV30
D: -
J: TRBJ2-1
size: -

DNA: TGCGCCAGCAGCGATCGCAACAATCAGCCCCAGCATTTT
CDR3: CASSDRNNQPQHF
V: TRBV10-2
D: -
J: TRBJ1-5
size: -

DNA: TGCGCCAGCAACGGACAGGACCGGACTAGCTGGAGGGCCTGGTATGAGCAGTACTTC
CDR3: CASNGQDRTSWRAWYEQYF
V: TRBV10-1
D: -
J: TRBJ2-7
size: -